A selection of T cell receptor beta chains follows, all from one sample in a study of T cell changes during pregnancy in multiple sclerosis. Libraries were prepared by immunoSEQ multiplex PCR; TCRdb keeps only in-frame clonotypes and omits some of them. The table records approximately 85,000 clones, 91% of them present only once. The starting material was peripheral blood, obtained in the first trimester of pregnancy. The receptors here all came from a female donor with multiple sclerosis, enrolled in a pregnancy study. The CDR3 runs from the conserved cysteine through the conserved F or W. D genes are given only for firm matches. Clone sizes are given selectively: once, few, many, or a class where the clone is expanded.

j_call d_call clone_size v_call cdr3_nt cdr3_aa
TRBJ2-7 TRBD2 - TRBV28 TGTGCCAGCAGTTTACCGGGACTAGCGGGAGTGGGCGAGCAGTACTTC CASSLPGLAGVGEQYF
TRBJ1-2 TRBD1 - TRBV30 TGTGCCTGGAGGTTAACAGGGGGTAGCTATGGCTACACCTTC CAWRLTGGSYGYTF
TRBJ1-1 TRBD1 - TRBV7-9 TGTGCCAGCAGCTTCGGACAGGGAGGCACTGAAGCTTTCTTT CASSFGQGGTEAFF
TRBJ1-1 - - TRBV5-1 TGCGCCAGCAGCTTGGTCGGCACTGAAGCTTTCTTT CASSLVGTEAFF
TRBJ1-3 - - TRBV7-8 TGTGCCAGCAGCTTACGGGACACAACCGGACCCTCTGGAAACACCATATATTTT CASSLRDTTGPSGNTIYF
TRBJ1-5 - - TRBV4-1 TGCGCCAGCAGCCAAGATCGTCGGGGTAGGAGCAATCAGCCCCAGCATTTT CASSQDRRGRSNQPQHF
TRBJ2-5 - - TRBV19 TGTGCCAGTAGTATCGGGGCGGGGAGGGAGACCCAGTACTTC CASSIGAGRETQYF
TRBJ1-4 - - TRBV7-9 TGTGCCAGCAGCTTAGACCCTAGCGAAAAACTGTTTTTT CASSLDPSEKLFF
TRBJ1-2 TRBD1 - TRBV28 TGTGCCAGCAGTTCCGGACAGGGGATAAACGACACCTTC CASSSGQGINDTF
TRBJ1-1 - - TRBV9 TGTGCCAGCGCGGGGGACGGGCACACTGAAGCTTTCTTT CASAGDGHTEAFF
TRBJ2-3 - - TRBV11-2 TGTGCCAGCAGCTTGACTAGGCGCACAGATACGCAGTATTTT CASSLTRRTDTQYF
TRBJ1-2 - - TRBV6-5 TGTGCCAGCACTAATAAAAGGGGGTGGAATGGTGGCTACACCTTC CASTNKRGWNGGYTF
TRBJ2-3 TRBD1 - TRBV13 TGTGCCAGCAGCCTAGAACAGGGGGCGGATACGCAGTATTTT CASSLEQGADTQYF
TRBJ1-4 - - TRBV28 TGTGCCAGCAGAGGGAGTAGATCTTATGAAAAACTGTTTTTT CASRGSRSYEKLFF
TRBJ1-4 - - TRBV5-4 TGTGCCAGCAGCTTGGCCCGGAGGGATACAACTAATGAAAAACTGTTTTTT CASSLARRDTTNEKLFF
TRBJ2-7 TRBD2 - TRBV6-5 TGTGCCAGCAATGCCGGGACTAGCGGGAGCGAGCAGTACTTC CASNAGTSGSEQYF
TRBJ2-7 TRBD1 - TRBV18 TGTGCCAGCTCACGGGACAGGGGGCCCACCTACGAGCAGTACTTC CASSRDRGPTYEQYF
TRBJ1-1 TRBD1 - TRBV29-1 TGCAGCGTTGCGGGACAGAAGAACACTGAAGCTTTCTTT CSVAGQKNTEAFF
TRBJ1-2 TRBD1 - TRBV28 TGTGCCAGCAGCGCACAGGGGGCGCTCGGCTACACCTTC CASSAQGALGYTF
TRBJ1-1 - - TRBV5-6 TGTGCCAGCAGCTTGTTTTCCAGGACGTGGGGGGCTGAAGCTTTCTTT CASSLFSRTWGAEAFF
TRBJ2-2 - - TRBV28 TGTGCCAGCCGTAACACCGGGGAGCTGTTTTTT CASRNTGELFF
TRBJ2-3 - - TRBV6-1 TGTGCCAGCGGGGGGAGCACAGATACGCAGTATTTT CASGGSTDTQYF
TRBJ2-7 TRBD2 - TRBV11-2 TGTGCCAGCAGCTTATTAGTGGGAGGGGTCTACGAGCAGTACTTC CASSLLVGGVYEQYF
TRBJ2-7 - - TRBV6-5 TGTGCCAGCAGACCCCCTAATGGTAACGAGCAGTACTTC CASRPPNGNEQYF
TRBJ1-2 - once TRBV19 TGTGCCAGTAGCGAGAGGACAGACCTCTATGGCTACACCTTC CASSERTDLYGYTF
TRBJ1-4 - - TRBV27 TGTGCCAGCAGTTTATCCAGGCGACGAGAAAAACTGTTTTTT CASSLSRRREKLFF
TRBJ1-2 - - TRBV28 TGTGCCAGCAGTTTAGGGGGGGCCGGCTATGGCTACACCTTC CASSLGGAGYGYTF
TRBJ2-3 - - TRBV27 TGTGCCAGCAGTCTGTATAGCGGATCTCCACTCACAGATACGCAGTATTTT CASSLYSGSPLTDTQYF
TRBJ1-5 - - TRBV23-1 TGCGCCAGCAGTCAATACGCTTACCGGGACAATCAGCCCCAGCATTTT CASSQYAYRDNQPQHF
TRBJ1-1 - - TRBV19 TGTGCCAGCAGAGAACGAGAGGCTGAAGCTTTCTTT CASREREAEAFF
TRBJ1-5 TRBD1 - TRBV4-2 TGTGCCAGCAGCCCTTCCGGGACAGGGGGCAATCAGCCCCAGCATTTT CASSPSGTGGNQPQHF
TRBJ2-1 TRBD2 - TRBV28 TGTGCCAGCAGACGAAGCGGGAGGAATGAGCAGTTCTTC CASRRSGRNEQFF
TRBJ1-6 TRBD1 - TRBV28 TGTGCCAGCTTCGGGGACAGGCCTTCACCCCTCCACTTT CASFGDRPSPLHF
TRBJ2-2 TRBD1 - TRBV7-9 TGTGCCAGCAGCTTTCCTCCGGGACAGGGGAGTCGTGGGGAGCTGTTTTTT CASSFPPGQGSRGELFF
TRBJ2-6 - - TRBV19 TGTGCCAGTAGTAAAACAGGGTTTACTGGGGCCAACGTCCTGACTTTC CASSKTGFTGANVLTF
TRBJ2-1 TRBD2 - TRBV6-1 TGTGCCAGCATTACCGGGACTAGCGGGAGAAATGAGCAGTTCTTC CASITGTSGRNEQFF
TRBJ2-3 - - TRBV7-9 TGTGCCAGCAGCTTATCTGAGGTTACAGATACGCAGTATTTT CASSLSEVTDTQYF
TRBJ2-2 - - TRBV10-3 TGTGCCATAACGGGGAACACCGGGGAGCTGTTTTTT CAITGNTGELFF
TRBJ2-2 TRBD1 - TRBV30 TGTGCCTGGACTACCGGGACAGGGGTGGCCGGGGAGCTGTTTTTT CAWTTGTGVAGELFF
TRBJ2-3 - - TRBV30 TGTGCCTGGAGTCCCTGGGACGGACAGTTAGCCGCAGATACGCAGTATTTT CAWSPWDGQLAADTQYF
TRBJ2-1 TRBD2 - TRBV15 TGTGCCACCAGCAGAGCGACTAGCGCGAGTTTATCCTACAATGAGCAGTTCTTC CATSRATSASLSYNEQFF
TRBJ2-2 - once TRBV25-1 TGTGCCAGCACCAACAAATTCGCCGGGGAGCTGTTTTTT CASTNKFAGELFF
TRBJ1-4 - - TRBV30 TGTGCCTGGAGTGTACCCTTCGGGGGTAATGAAAAACTGTTTTTT CAWSVPFGGNEKLFF
TRBJ1-3 - - TRBV18 TGTGCCAGCTCACCGGGGGGGCATGGAAACACCATATATTTT CASSPGGHGNTIYF